The clone carrying this T cell receptor (beta chain) has only a few counts. Antigen specificity is unknown. Reverse transcription of all isolated RNA meant that expressed TCRB transcripts were sequenced. TCRdb keeps only in-frame clones here, not all; method: immunoSEQ multiplex PCR. The data hold under 250,000 clones, with 25% to 35% observed a single time. This record belongs to a study of beta chain features in type 1 diabetes. Study-wide context: Sorted cells, around 100 million in number, were examined across all samples. Study-wide results and limits: The analysis here could not establish whether HLA type shapes TCRB rearrangement. Compared with healthy donors, patients appeared to share more similar naive, central memory and regulatory TCRB repertoires. For Type 1 diabetes patients, all four CD4+ subsets carried TCRB CDR3s that were moderately but significantly shorter.

With 1 base removed from V and 6 bases from J, the gap between germline ends came to 9 bases. The CDR3 is 12 residues long. Germline values: CDR1 GTSNPN, CDR2 SVGIG (reference sequence). The sequence was obtained from a man younger than 45 in good health. The V gene is TRBV30, the J gene TRBJ1-1; D may be TRBD1 (6 bases). Input material: central memory CD4+ T cells from blood. This CDR3 reads CAWSAGGSEAFF. Written as DNA, the CDR3 is TGTGCCTGGAGTGCGGGGGGCTCTGAAGCTTTCTTT.